The entry below describes one T cell receptor beta chain. Its antigen target is currently unknown. No much larger clone exists at a distance of one base, and base qualities are not known. This entry belongs to a study of blood T cell repertoires in COVID-19 (dated by TCRdb to 2020 to 2022). For context, the study as a whole: Collaborator samples came from the United States, Italy and Spain and covered acute and convalescent phases of COVID-19. The prospective study material was composed of cDNA or gDNA derived from T cells, B-cell-depleted T cells, or PBMCs. A de-identified subject ID, COVID-19 status, age in years and sex were almost always included in the sample metadata. The samples were drawn from the first 160 participants of the ongoing ImmuneRACE study and from 1,254 subjects provided by 6 global collaborators. Where available, HLA class I and class II types were taken from metadata supplied by the sample provider and were not determined by assay-based typing. Subjects who had been exposed to COVID-19, were actively infected with it, or had recovered from it provided the deeply sampled blood TCRbeta repertoires that made up the dataset. A freely available public database, intended as a resource for researchers studying the immune response to SARS-CoV-2, is where the repertoires were released.

Points the paper makes about the study in general: How much clinical and demographic metadata was included differed by source and by participant, and the metadata was provided uncurated.

Participants in the prospective study were aged 18 to 89 years, lived in about two dozen United States geographic areas, and enrolled through a virtual design. Cohort assignment in the prospective study relied on participant-reported clinical history from a screening survey and a study questionnaire. For ImmuneRACE Cohort 3, a participant was defined as recovered based on two consecutive negative NP/OP PCR tests, clearance by a healthcare professional, or resolution of symptoms. Each participant in the prospective study had whole blood, serum and a nasopharyngeal or oropharyngeal swab collected by mobile phlebotomists. Prospective study participants could optionally give additional blood draws and questionnaires over a roughly 2-month period. Blood samples from the prospective study were shipped frozen or at room temperature prior to DNA extraction. Deletion took 6 bases off V and 2 bases off J, with a span of 16 bases between the germline ends. Including the terminal cysteine and phenylalanine, the CDR3 comprises 15 residues. CDR3 DNA is the only sequence kept; it has 45 bases, read in frame from the first base. As encoded in the germline V gene (reference sequence), CDR1 is SEHNR while CDR2 is FQNEAQ.

TCRbeta CDR3 regions were amplified from genomic DNA by means of the immunoSEQ Assay, a bias-controlled multiplex PCR. The paper's data handling went like this. Within the assay, amplification of reference gene primers was used to estimate how many nucleated cells each sample contained. To quantify the absolute abundance of each unique TCRbeta CDR3 rearrangement, sequence reads were collapsed and filtered. For each sample, productive Simpson clonality was calculated by taking the square root of Simpson's diversity index across productive rearrangements. TCRdb limited this immuneACCESS table to in-frame rearrangements with V and J called. A share of clones is missing; checked studies link under half to unresolved V genes, and the rest is unexplained. The DNA gave D and trimming, while V, J and clone size come from that table. This sample gives some 170,000 clones in total; around 83% of them show up just once. The ten largest account for roughly 15% of the sample.

Sequenced material: PBMCs or T cells enriched from blood (not recorded which). This TCR derives from a middle-aged man who had recovered from COVID-19. The V and J segments used are TRBV7-9 and TRBJ1-2; confidence is insufficient to name the D gene. This receptor has the CDR3 CASRVALRENYGYTF. The base sequence is TGTGCCAGCAGGGTAGCATTGAGGGAGAACTATGGCTACACCTTC.